This T cell receptor (beta chain) was captured in a study of early T cells in non-severe SARS-CoV-2 infection. TCRdb recomputed calls from the 5' RACE reads with MiXCR, one row per CDR3 protein. The table lists roughly 43,000 distinct CDR3 sequences, 20% to 25% of them singletons. The V gene lost 6 bases and the J gene lost 7 bases, with 10 bases spanning the gap. Looked up from germline, CDR1 is SNHLY and CDR2 is FYNNEI. The CDR3 covers 13 residues. This clonotype was seen many times. Source: whole blood, taken at baseline. The V call is TRBV2, the J call TRBJ1-6; weak D call: TRBD1 (6 bases). The clonotype comes from an adult who was a healthcare worker with PCR-confirmed SARS-CoV-2 infection or an uninfected control (not recorded which). CDR3 sequence: CASRDSRNSPLHF. CDR3 in DNA: TGTGCCAGCAGGGACAGTCGAAATTCACCCCTCCACTTT.